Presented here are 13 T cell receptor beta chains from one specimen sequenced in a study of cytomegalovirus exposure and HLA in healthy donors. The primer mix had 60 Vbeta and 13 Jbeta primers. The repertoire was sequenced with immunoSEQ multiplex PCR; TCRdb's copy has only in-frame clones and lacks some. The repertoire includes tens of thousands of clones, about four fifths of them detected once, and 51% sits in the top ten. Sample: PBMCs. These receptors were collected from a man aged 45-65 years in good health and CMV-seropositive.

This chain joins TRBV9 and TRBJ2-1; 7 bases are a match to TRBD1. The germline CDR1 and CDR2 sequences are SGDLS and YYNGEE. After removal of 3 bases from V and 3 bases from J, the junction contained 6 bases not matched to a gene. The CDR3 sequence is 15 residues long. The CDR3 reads CASSGAQGFYNEQFF. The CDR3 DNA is TGTGCCAGCAGCGGAGCACAGGGGTTCTACAATGAGCAGTTCTTC.

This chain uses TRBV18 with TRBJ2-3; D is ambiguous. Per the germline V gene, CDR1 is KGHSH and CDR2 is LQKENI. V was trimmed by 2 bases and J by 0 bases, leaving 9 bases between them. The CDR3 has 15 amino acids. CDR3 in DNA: TGTGCCAGCTCACCAATTTCCCTAAGCACAGATACGCAGTATTTT. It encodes CASSPISLSTDTQYF.

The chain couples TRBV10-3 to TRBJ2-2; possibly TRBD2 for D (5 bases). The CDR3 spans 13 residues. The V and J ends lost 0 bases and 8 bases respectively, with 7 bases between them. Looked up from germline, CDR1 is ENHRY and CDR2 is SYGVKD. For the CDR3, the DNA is TGTGCCATCAGTGAGTCTAGCGAGGGGGAGCTGTTTTTT. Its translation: CAISESSEGELFF.

CDR3 region: CASSVPGYEQYF. The CDR3 region has the DNA TGTGCCAGCAGTGTCCCGGGGTACGAGCAGTACTTC. V and J are TRBV6-5 and TRBJ2-7; D may be TRBD2 (5 bases). CDR3 length: 12 residues. Germline V gene data show CDR1 as MNHEY and CDR2 as SVGAGI. Trimming shortened V by 5 bases and J by 4 bases, and 9 bases separated the two germline ends.

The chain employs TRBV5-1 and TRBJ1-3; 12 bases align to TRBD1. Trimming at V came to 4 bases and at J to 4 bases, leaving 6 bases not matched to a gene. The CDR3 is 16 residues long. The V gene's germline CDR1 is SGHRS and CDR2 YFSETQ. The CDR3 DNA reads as TGCGCCAGCAGCCCTGCGGGACAGGGGGCCGGAAACACCATATATTTT. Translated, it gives CASSPAGQGAGNTIYF.

CDR3 sequence reads: CASSFRQGTYEQYF. As DNA, the CDR3 is TGTGCCAGCAGCTTCAGACAGGGGACCTACGAGCAGTACTTC. This sequence joins TRBV7-9 and TRBJ2-7; TRBD1 agrees at 8 bases. Germline V gives CDR1 SEHNR, CDR2 FQNEAQ (reference sequence). V gave up 3 bases and J gave up 2 bases; unmatched junction bases: 3. This CDR3 comprises 14 residues.

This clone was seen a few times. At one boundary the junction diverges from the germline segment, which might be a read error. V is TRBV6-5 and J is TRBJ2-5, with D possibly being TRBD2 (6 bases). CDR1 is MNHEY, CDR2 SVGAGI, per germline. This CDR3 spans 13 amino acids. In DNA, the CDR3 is TGTGCCAGCAGTTACGGAGGGCAAGGGACCCAGTACTTC. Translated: CASSYGGQGTQYF.

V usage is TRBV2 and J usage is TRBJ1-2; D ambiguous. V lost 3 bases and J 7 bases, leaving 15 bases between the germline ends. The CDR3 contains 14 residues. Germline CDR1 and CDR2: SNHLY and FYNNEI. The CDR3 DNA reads TGTGCCAGCAGTGACGAGGCAGAAGTGAGTGGCTACACCTTC. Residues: CASSDEAEVSGYTF.

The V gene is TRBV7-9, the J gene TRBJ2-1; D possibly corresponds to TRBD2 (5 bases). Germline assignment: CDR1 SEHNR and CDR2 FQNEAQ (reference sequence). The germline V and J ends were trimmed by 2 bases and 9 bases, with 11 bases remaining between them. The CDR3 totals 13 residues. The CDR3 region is CASSLPRVVEQFF. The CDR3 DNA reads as TGTGCCAGCAGCTTACCGAGGGTGGTTGAGCAGTTCTTC.

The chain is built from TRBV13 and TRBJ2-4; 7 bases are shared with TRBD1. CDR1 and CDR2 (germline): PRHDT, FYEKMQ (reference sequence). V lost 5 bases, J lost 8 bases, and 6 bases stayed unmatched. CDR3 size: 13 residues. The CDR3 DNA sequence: TGTGCCAGCAGCCAAGGGACAGAGGACATTCAGTACTTC. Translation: CASSQGTEDIQYF.

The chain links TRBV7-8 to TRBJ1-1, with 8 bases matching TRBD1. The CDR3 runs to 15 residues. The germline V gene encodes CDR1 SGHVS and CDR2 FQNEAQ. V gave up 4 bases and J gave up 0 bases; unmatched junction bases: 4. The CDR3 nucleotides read TGTGCCAGCAGCTCCCGGGACAGGATGAACACTGAAGCTTTCTTT. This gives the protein CASSSRDRMNTEAFF.

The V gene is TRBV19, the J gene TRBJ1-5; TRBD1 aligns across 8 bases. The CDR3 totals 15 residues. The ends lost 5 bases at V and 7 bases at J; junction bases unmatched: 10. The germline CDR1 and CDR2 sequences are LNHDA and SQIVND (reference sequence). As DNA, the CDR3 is TGTGCCAGTAGTCCGAGCAACAGGGGGTTACAGCCCCAGCATTTT. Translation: CASSPSNRGLQPQHF.

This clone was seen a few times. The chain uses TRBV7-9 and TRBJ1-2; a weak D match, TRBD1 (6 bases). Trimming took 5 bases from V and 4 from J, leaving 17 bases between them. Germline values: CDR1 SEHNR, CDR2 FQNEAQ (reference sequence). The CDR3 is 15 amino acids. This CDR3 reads CASSLLGGQGYGYTF. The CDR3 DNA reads TGTGCCAGCAGCCTCTTGGGGGGGCAAGGCTATGGCTACACCTTC.